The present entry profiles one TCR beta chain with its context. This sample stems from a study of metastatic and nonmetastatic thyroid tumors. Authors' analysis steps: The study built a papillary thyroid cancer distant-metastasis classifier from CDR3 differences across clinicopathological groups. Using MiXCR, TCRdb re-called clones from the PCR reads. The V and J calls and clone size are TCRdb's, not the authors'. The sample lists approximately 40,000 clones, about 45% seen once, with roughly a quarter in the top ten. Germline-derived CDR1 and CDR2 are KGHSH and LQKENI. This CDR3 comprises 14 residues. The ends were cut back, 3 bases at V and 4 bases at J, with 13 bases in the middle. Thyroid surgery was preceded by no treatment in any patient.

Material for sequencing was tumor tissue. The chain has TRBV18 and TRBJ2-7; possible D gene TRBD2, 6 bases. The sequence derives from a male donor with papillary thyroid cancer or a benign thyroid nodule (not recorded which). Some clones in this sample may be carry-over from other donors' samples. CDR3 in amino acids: CASSPTASAYEQYF. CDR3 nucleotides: TGTGCCAGCTCACCCACCGCTAGCGCGTACGAGCAGTACTTC.